This TCR beta chain was found in a study of PD-L1 blockade in urothelial cancer. In the study overall: Samples of blood were analyzed 3 weeks (second dose) and 6 weeks after treatment start. T cells numbered a median of about 140,000 in the blood samples.

The germline CDR1 and CDR2 sequences are MNHEY and SVGAGI. CDR3 length equals 14 residues. V was shortened by 5 bases and J by 4 bases, with 12 bases between the two germline ends. Using immunoSEQ multiplex PCR, the repertoire was profiled, and TCRdb retains in-frame clones only, with some absent. Of 85,000 to 100,000 clones in the sample, over 90% are singletons; the top ten hold 8% to 9.5%. The clonotype comes from a man in his 60s with urothelial cancer. The J gene is TRBJ2-1, the V gene TRBV6-5; weak D call: TRBD1 (6 bases). The input for sequencing was PBMCs, taken around atezolizumab (anti-PD-L1) treatment. CDR3 region: CASSTRQGYNEQFF. The CDR3 DNA is TGTGCCAGCAGTACCCGTCAGGGGTACAATGAGCAGTTCTTC.